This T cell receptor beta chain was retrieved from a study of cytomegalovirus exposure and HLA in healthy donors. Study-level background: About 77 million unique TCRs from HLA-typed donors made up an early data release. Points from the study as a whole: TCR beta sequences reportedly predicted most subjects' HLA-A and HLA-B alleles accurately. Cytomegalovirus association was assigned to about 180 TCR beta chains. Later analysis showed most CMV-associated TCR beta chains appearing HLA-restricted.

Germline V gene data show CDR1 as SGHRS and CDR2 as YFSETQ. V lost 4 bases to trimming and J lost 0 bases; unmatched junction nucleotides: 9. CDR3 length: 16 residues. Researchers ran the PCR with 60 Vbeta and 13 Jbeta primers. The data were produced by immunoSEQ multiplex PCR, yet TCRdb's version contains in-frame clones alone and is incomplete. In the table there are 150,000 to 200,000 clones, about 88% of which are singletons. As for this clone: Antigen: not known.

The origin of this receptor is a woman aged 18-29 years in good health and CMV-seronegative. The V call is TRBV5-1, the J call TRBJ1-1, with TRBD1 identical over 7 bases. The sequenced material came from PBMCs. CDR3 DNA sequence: TGCGCCAGCAGCCTGGGACAGATGAGCATGAACACTGAAGCTTTCTTT. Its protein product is CASSLGQMSMNTEAFF.